Listed below are T cell receptor beta chains from one sample, sequenced in a study of a mutant IDH1 vaccine in newly diagnosed glioma. These receptors' antigens are unknown. Profiling relied on immunoSEQ multiplex PCR, and the TCRdb table lists in-frame clones only, not all of them. The sample carries tens of thousands of clones, 89% recorded once. This sample comprised PBMCs, obtained from a glioma patient whose treatment included an IDH1 peptide vaccine. The receptors here all came from a man aged 18 to 29 with glioma. Both conserved end residues are part of each CDR3. D genes are given only for firm matches. Clone size appears in some rows only: once, few, many, or a class for an expanded clone.

TRBJ1-2 TRBV5-1 . . CASSLAQGGYTF TGCGCCAGCAGCTTGGCGCAGGGGGGCTACACCTTC
TRBJ2-7 TRBV30 . . CAWSIGSGTYEQYF TGTGCCTGGAGTATCGGCAGCGGCACCTACGAGCAGTACTTC
TRBJ2-2 TRBV7-7 . . CASSPKGGVTGELFF TGTGCTAGCAGCCCCAAGGGCGGGGTCACCGGGGAGCTGTTTTTT
TRBJ1-2 TRBV30 few . CAWVRQPYGYTF TGTGCCTGGGTCAGGCAGCCATATGGCTACACCTTC
TRBJ1-4 TRBV9 . . CASSVGRDVEKLFF TGTGCCAGCAGCGTGGGCAGGGACGTCGAAAAACTGTTTTTT
TRBJ1-1 TRBV4-1 . . CASSQSGTANTEAFF TGCGCCAGCAGCCAGAGCGGCACAGCGAACACTGAAGCTTTCTTT
TRBJ2-1 TRBV29-1 . . CSVESRDSNEQFF TGCAGCGTTGAAAGCAGGGATAGCAATGAGCAGTTCTTC
TRBJ1-6 TRBV5-4 . . CASSLGGVNNSPLHF TGTGCCAGCAGCTTGGGCGGAGTCAATAATTCACCCCTCCACTTT
TRBJ2-7 TRBV28 . TRBD1 CARWADPTGSYEQYF TGTGCCAGGTGGGCCGACCCGACAGGGTCCTACGAGCAGTACTTC
TRBJ2-6 TRBV14 . . CASSQDTKWGANVLTF TGTGCCAGCAGCCAAGACACTAAGTGGGGGGCCAACGTCCTGACTTTC
TRBJ1-1 TRBV7-8 once . CASSLDSMNTEAFF TGTGCCAGCAGCTTGGACAGTATGAACACTGAAGCTTTCTTT
TRBJ1-2 TRBV29-1 . . CSVEDRRGNYGYTF TGCAGCGTTGAAGATAGACGGGGCAACTATGGCTACACCTTC
TRBJ1-5 TRBV6-1 . . CASSEAQGGWSNQPQHF TGTGCCAGCAGTGAAGCACAGGGTGGCTGGAGCAATCAGCCCCAGCATTTT
TRBJ2-7 TRBV29-1 . . CSVGSYEQYF TGCAGCGTCGGCTCCTACGAGCAGTACTTC
TRBJ2-5 TRBV28 . . CASIISGGETQYF TGTGCCAGCATTATTAGCGGAGGAGAGACCCAGTACTTC
TRBJ1-1 TRBV7-9 once . CASSPTASEETHTEAFF TGTGCCAGCAGCCCGACAGCCTCGGAGGAAACACACACTGAAGCTTTCTTT
TRBJ1-2 TRBV4-1 . . CASSQGPAEPNYGYTF TGCGCCAGCAGCCAAGGCCCGGCCGAACCTAACTATGGCTACACCTTC
TRBJ2-1 TRBV6-6 . TRBD1 CASNPTGLYNEQFF TGTGCCAGCAACCCGACAGGGCTCTACAATGAGCAGTTCTTC
TRBJ1-2 TRBV30 . . CAWSLGLANYGYTF TGTGCCTGGAGTCTTGGGTTAGCTAACTATGGCTACACCTTC
TRBJ2-3 TRBV25-1 . . CASSARGQDTQYF TGTGCCAGCAGCGCAAGGGGCCAGGATACGCAGTATTTT
TRBJ2-1 TRBV2 . . CASRDTNEQFF TGTGCCAGCAGGGACACCAATGAGCAGTTCTTC
TRBJ2-6 TRBV29-1 . . CSVEVGASNVLTF TGCAGCGTGGAGGTCGGGGCGTCCAACGTCCTGACTTTC
TRBJ2-2 TRBV5-1 . . CASSLQGPVTGELFF TGCGCCAGCAGCTTACAGGGTCCTGTCACCGGGGAGCTGTTTTTT